Below, 8 T cell receptor beta chains from the same sample are listed, as sequenced in a study of tumor and adjacent non-tumor tissue in lung cancer. Three rounds of nested PCR, following a modified ARM-PCR protocol, produced the TCRbeta library. In TCRdb, the multiplex PCR reads were re-called with MiXCR into one record per CDR3 protein. The data hold 120,000 or so distinct CDR3 sequences, with about 66% observed a single time. No cell sorting was done before RNA was extracted from the tissue. Input material: lung tumor tissue. These TCRs come from a man younger than 45 with non-small cell lung cancer.

Concerning this clonotype itself: At one end, the junction sequence differs from germline, possibly due to a read error. This sequence joins TRBV6-2 or TRBV6-3 and TRBJ2-6; weak D call: TRBD1 (5 bases). CDR1 and CDR2 (germline): MNHEY, SVGEGT. The CDR3 extends over 14 amino acids. The CDR3 spells CASSDSSGANVLAF. CDR3 sequence (DNA): TGTGCCAGCAGTGACAGCTCTGGGGCCAACGTCCTGGCTTTC.

Details on this clonotype: The missing conserved phenylalanine or tryptophan at the end of this CDR3 makes a read error likely. This rearrangement joins TRBV20-1 to TRBJ1-4; 9 bases map to TRBD1. The CDR3 runs 14 residues. With V trimmed by 4 bases and J by 5 bases, 5 bases remained unmatched. From germline, CDR1 is DFQATT and CDR2 SNEGSKA (reference sequence). The DNA for the CDR3 is TGCAGTGCTAACAGGGGGCGAGTCAATGAAAAACTGTTTTCT. This translates into CSANRGRVNEKLFS.

This clonotype was observed once. Since a much larger clone is just one base distant, this may be a read error. The genes are TRBV20-1 and TRBJ2-7, with D perhaps TRBD2 (6 bases). CDR3 length equals 14 residues. CDR1 DFQATT and CDR2 SNEGSKA come from the germline V gene (reference sequence). The CDR3 here is CSSRPGLKTYEQYF. The CDR3 DNA sequence: TGCAGTTCTAGACCGGGACTGAAAACCTACGAGCAGTACTTC.

Only a few counts were recorded for this clonotype. The chain links TRBV11-2 to TRBJ1-5; 7 nucleotides line up with TRBD1. The CDR3 has 13 amino acids. V trimming: 5 bases; J trimming: 6 bases; junction bases outside the gene matches: 4. CDR1 and CDR2 from the germline V gene are SGHAT and FQNNGV. In nucleotides, the CDR3 is TGTGCCAGCAGCACTGACAGGGCTCAGCCCCAGCATTTT. It encodes CASSTDRAQPQHF.

About this clonotype itself: The conserved phenylalanine or tryptophan is not found at the CDR3 terminus, so this likely reflects a read error. The DNA is omitted, as the CDR3 cannot be located on it reliably, and the CDR3 follows TCRdb's listing. The gene calls are TRBV11-2 and TRBJ2-1; the table names TRBD2, a call not compared with the DNA. Germline loops: CDR1 SGHAT, CDR2 FQNNGV. The CDR3 extends over 15 residues, inclusive of both ends. The CDR3 is CTSSFIAGGNNEEFL.

On this clonotype itself: No conserved phenylalanine or tryptophan ends this CDR3, so it is likely a read error. The rearrangement uses TRBV13 and TRBJ2-1; 13 bases are a match to TRBD2. Germline values: CDR1 PRHDT, CDR2 FYEKMQ (reference sequence). This CDR3 comprises 18 residues. The CDR3 sequence is CAGSSTGTSGTAYNEQFS. DNA of the CDR3: TGTGCCGGCAGCTCAACAGGGACTAGCGGGACAGCCTACAATGAGCAGTTCTCC.

This clonotype has more than one count but fewer than ten. A much bigger clone sits one base away, suggesting this may be a read error. The V gene is TRBV10-3, the J gene TRBJ2-7; D ambiguous. Germline CDR1 and CDR2: ENHRY and SYGVKD. The CDR3 is 14 residues long. DNA of the CDR3: TGTGTCATCAGTGAGACCCAGGCCTCCTACGAGCAGTACTTC. Its protein is CVISETQASYEQYF.

The J gene is TRBJ2-4, the V gene TRBV20-1, with unresolved D. Between the trimmed V and J ends, which lost 7 bases and 0 bases, there was a span of 19 bases. This CDR3 region has 16 residues. The germline V gene has CDR1 DFQATT and CDR2 SNEGSKA (reference sequence). DNA for the CDR3: TGCAGTGTTCCGGAGCAGAGATCTGGAGCCAAAAACATTCAGTACTTC. Amino acids: CSVPEQRSGAKNIQYF.